The next 31 T cell receptor beta chains were all read from a single sample in a study of blood T cell repertoires in COVID-19. The method was immunoSEQ multiplex PCR; TCRdb's version includes in-frame clones alone and lacks a portion of them. The sample has about 170,000 clones; over 75% are singletons. Sample: peripheral blood. The source is a man aged 60 to 69 who had recovered from COVID-19.

The chain couples TRBV6-5 to TRBJ2-3; possible D gene TRBD2, 5 bases. V was cut by 7 bases and J by 2 bases, with 13 bases left in between. This CDR3 has 14 residues. From germline, CDR1 is MNHEY and CDR2 SVGAGI. The chain's CDR3 is CASNRELTTDTQYF. In DNA form, the CDR3 reads TGTGCCAGCAATAGGGAGCTCACCACAGATACGCAGTATTTT.

The chain combines TRBV6-2 or TRBV6-3 with TRBJ2-1; a possible D gene is TRBD1 (6 bases). Trimming stripped 4 bases from V and 6 bases from J, with 10 bases between. The CDR3 sequence is 13 residues long. Per germline, CDR1 MNHEY and CDR2 SVGEGT. The CDR3 loop reads CASSSQQGNEQFF. Written as DNA, the CDR3 is TGTGCCAGCAGTTCCCAACAGGGCAATGAGCAGTTCTTC.

This chain connects TRBV6-2 or TRBV6-3 to TRBJ1-5, with 7 nucleotides matching TRBD1. Germline V CDR1 and CDR2: MNHEY, SVGEGT. The CDR3 extends over 17 amino acids. Trimming removed 2 bases from V and 2 bases from J; junction bases left unmatched: 9. In nucleotides, the CDR3 is TGTGCCAGCAGTTACCCCGGACAGGTATCTCGCAATCAGCCCCAGCATTTT. As protein: CASSYPGQVSRNQPQHF.

The V and J genes are TRBV5-1 and TRBJ2-7; TRBD1 matches at 8 bases. From germline, CDR1 is SGHRS and CDR2 YFSETQ. The CDR3 length is 13 residues. J was trimmed by 6 bases and V by 4 bases; bases with no gene match: 6. CDR3 residues: CASSLDRGSEQYF. The CDR3 bases are TGCGCCAGCAGCCTCGACAGGGGATCCGAGCAGTACTTC.

CDR3 sequence reads: CASGLANEQFF. DNA of the CDR3: TGTGCCTCGGGACTAGCGAATGAGCAGTTCTTC. J is TRBJ2-1 and V is TRBV30; 10 positions match TRBD2. This CDR3 has 11 amino acids. The germline V gene has CDR1 GTSNPN and CDR2 SVGIG (reference sequence). V lost 7 bases and J lost 7; bases outside the gene matches: 1.

The chain uses TRBV3-1 (or the pseudogene TRBV3-2) and TRBJ2-5; tentative D call: TRBD2 (7 bases). Trimming shortened V by 4 bases and J by 0 bases, and 24 bases separated the two germline ends. Germline V lookup: CDR1 LGHDT, CDR2 YNNKEL (reference sequence). This CDR3 comprises 19 residues. This CDR3 is CASSLRVSAGAAYQETQYF. The DNA of the CDR3 is TGTGCCAGCAGCCTCCGGGTATCGGCGGGGGCCGCGTACCAAGAGACCCAGTACTTC.

The chain has TRBV19 and TRBJ1-5; the match to TRBD1 covers 7 bases. CDR1 and CDR2 (germline): LNHDA, SQIVND (reference sequence). This CDR3 has 17 amino acids. With 3 bases clipped from V and 0 bases from J, the junction kept 8 bases outside the gene matches. The CDR3 DNA reads TGTGCCAGTAGTATGCGAGGAAACAGGGGTAGCAATCAGCCCCAGCATTTT. Translated, it gives CASSMRGNRGSNQPQHF. Based on the CDR3 plus reference TRBV19 and TRBJ1-5, the full variable domain is DGGITQSPKYLFRKEGQNVTLSCEQNLNHDAMYWYRQDPGQGLRLIYYSQIVNDFQKGDIAEGYSVSREKKESFPLTVTSAQKNPTAFYLCASSMRGNRGSNQPQHFGDGTRLSIL.

The rearrangement uses TRBV10-3 and TRBJ2-1; TRBD2 agrees at 15 bases. This CDR3 is built from 17 residues. Germline CDR1 is ENHRY and CDR2 is SYGVKD. The ends lost 6 bases at V and 6 bases at J; junction bases unmatched: 9. The CDR3 loop is CAIRTGTSGGWGNEQFF. The CDR3 DNA follows: TGTGCCATCAGAACCGGGACTAGCGGGGGGTGGGGCAATGAGCAGTTCTTC.

The V gene is TRBV29-1, the J gene TRBJ1-6; maybe TRBD1 (6 bases). The CDR3 sequence is 13 residues long. Looked up from germline, CDR1 is SQVTM and CDR2 is ANQGSEA. V gave up 8 bases and J gave up 6 bases, with 14 bases separating them. The CDR3 sequence: CSIIQGSNSPLHF. DNA for the CDR3: TGCAGCATCATACAGGGATCTAATTCACCCCTCCACTTT.

The rearrangement joins TRBV2 to TRBJ2-2; 11 positions match TRBD1. CDR1 is SNHLY and CDR2 is FYNNEI in the germline V gene. The CDR3 extends over 16 amino acids. V lost 4 bases, J lost 4 bases, and 5 bases stayed unmatched. CDR3 sequence reads: CASSVDRGHVTGELFF. DNA for the CDR3: TGTGCCAGCAGTGTGGACAGGGGGCATGTCACCGGGGAGCTGTTTTTT.

This clone was counted between two and nine times. This chain connects TRBV15 to TRBJ2-2; perhaps TRBD2 as D (5 bases). The CDR3 extends over 14 amino acids. Germline V gene lookup returns CDR1 LNHNV and CDR2 YYDKDF (reference sequence). Between the trimmed V and J ends, which lost 4 bases and 3 bases, there was a span of 9 bases. As DNA, the CDR3 is TGTGCCACCAGCACCGGACTGGACACCGGGGAGCTGTTTTTT. It translates to CATSTGLDTGELFF.

This chain uses TRBV4-1 with TRBJ1-2; a weak D match, TRBD1 (6 bases). V dropped 0 bases and J dropped 8 bases, with 13 bases sitting between them. Looked up from germline, CDR1 is MGHRA and CDR2 is YSYEKL. The CDR3 sequence is 14 residues long. The chain's CDR3 is CASSQDPQGYGYTF. The CDR3 coding sequence is TGCGCCAGCAGCCAAGATCCCCAGGGGTACGGCTACACCTTC.

The chain joins TRBV15 to TRBJ1-2, with 10 bases lining up with TRBD1. V lost 2 bases, J lost 1 base, and 19 bases stayed unmatched. This CDR3 spans 21 amino acids. Germline CDR1 and CDR2: LNHNV and YYDKDF (reference sequence). DNA of the CDR3: TGTGCCACCAGCAGAAAAACCTTAATAGGGACAGGGGCTAGCCTTAACTATGGCTACACCTTC. Encoded protein: CATSRKTLIGTGASLNYGYTF.

This chain uses TRBV29-1 with TRBJ1-2, with D possibly TRBD1 on 6 matching bases. Trimming pared 7 bases from V and 8 bases from J, leaving 23 bases between. CDR1 SQVTM and CDR2 ANQGSEA come from the germline V gene. The CDR3 has 14 residues. CDR3: CSARMGAERGGYTF. CDR3 sequence (DNA): TGCAGCGCCCGAATGGGGGCGGAAAGAGGCGGCTACACCTTC.

This clone has just one count. The chain combines TRBV27 with TRBJ2-7, with TRBD1 matching over 7 bases. The CDR3 runs to 15 residues. The ends lost 6 bases at V and 1 base at J; junction bases unmatched: 9. Germline lookup yields CDR1 MNHEY and CDR2 SMNVEV (reference sequence). CDR3 nucleotides: TGTGCCAGCAGCTCCTCCGACAGGGCTTCCTACGAGCAGTACTTC. Translated: CASSSSDRASYEQYF.

This clone was seen once. This chain connects TRBV28 to TRBJ1-4, with D possibly being TRBD1 (5 bases). With 3 bases removed from V and 4 bases from J, the gap between germline ends came to 6 bases. This CDR3 has 13 residues. In germline, CDR1 is MDHEN, CDR2 SYDVKM. Here the CDR3 DNA reads TGTGCCAGCAGTTTGGGGGGTAATGAAAAACTGTTTTTT. As protein: CASSLGGNEKLFF.

The J gene is TRBJ2-1, the V gene TRBV7-6; 9 bases are a match to TRBD2. Losses at the gene ends were 3 bases for V and 4 bases for J; bases not matched to a gene: 1. Germline-derived CDR1 and CDR2 are SGHVS and FNYEAQ. The CDR3 extends over 14 amino acids. This CDR3 is CASSLAGGYNEQFF. In DNA form, the CDR3 reads TGTGCCAGCAGCTTGGCGGGGGGGTACAATGAGCAGTTCTTC. The full variable domain, with the rest looked up from reference TRBV7-6 and TRBJ2-1, is GAGVSQSPRYKVTKRGQDVALRCDPISGHVSLYWYRQALGQGPEFLTYFNYEAQQDKSGLPNDRFSAERPEGSISTLTIQRTEQRDSAMYRCASSLAGGYNEQFFGPGTRLTVL.

This clone was seen just once. The chain couples TRBV7-3 to TRBJ1-1; D is possibly TRBD1 (6 bases). Trimming removed 8 bases from V and 5 bases from J, with 15 bases in between. CDR1 and CDR2 (germline): SGHTA, FQGTGA. This CDR3 is built from 13 residues. This CDR3 reads CASGGARGTEAFF. The CDR3, as DNA: TGTGCCAGCGGGGGGGCTCGAGGAACTGAAGCTTTCTTT.

The gene calls are TRBV15 and TRBJ2-5; possibly TRBD2 for D (6 bases). Germline V gene data show CDR1 as LNHNV and CDR2 as YYDKDF (reference sequence). CDR3 length equals 16 residues. Trimming took 3 bases from V and 0 from J, leaving 14 bases between them. The CDR3 reads CATSSGHRDYQETQYF. The CDR3 DNA follows: TGTGCCACCAGCAGCGGTCACCGGGACTACCAAGAGACCCAGTACTTC. Drawing the rest from reference TRBV15 and TRBJ2-5, the complete variable domain is DAMVIQNPRYQVTQFGKPVTLSCSQTLNHNVMYWYQQKSSQAPKLLFHYYDKDFNNEADTPDNFQSRRPNTSFCFLDIRSPGLGDTAMYLCATSSGHRDYQETQYFGPGTRLLVL.

This clone was seen a few times. The chain has TRBV6-6 and TRBJ1-5; TRBD1 might be the D (6 bases). The germline V and J ends were trimmed by 6 bases and 0 bases, with 18 bases remaining between them. CDR1 is MNHNY and CDR2 is SVGAGI in the germline V gene (reference sequence). This CDR3 spans 17 amino acids. As DNA, the CDR3 is TGTGCCAGCAGCCGAGACAGGCCCGCTCATAGCAATCAGCCCCAGCATTTT. It yields the protein CASSRDRPAHSNQPQHF.

J is TRBJ2-1 and V is TRBV4-1, with 11 bases matching TRBD1. Germline V lookup: CDR1 MGHRA, CDR2 YSYEKL. The V and J ends lost 3 bases and 4 bases, in that order; junction bases with no gene match: 5. This CDR3 comprises 16 residues. The CDR3 DNA reads TGCGCCAGCAGCCAGGCCGGGACAGGGGGATACAATGAGCAGTTCTTC. Encoded protein: CASSQAGTGGYNEQFF.

J is TRBJ2-5 and V is TRBV6-5; D is uncertain. V lost 2 bases to trimming and J lost 2 bases, with 6 bases between them. Germline V CDR1 and CDR2: MNHEY, SVGAGI. The CDR3 is made up of 13 amino acids. The CDR3 reads CASSYGSQETQYF. In DNA, the CDR3 is TGTGCCAGCAGTTACGGCTCTCAAGAGACCCAGTACTTC.

This clone was seen more than once but under ten times. The rearrangement uses TRBV7-9 and TRBJ1-2, with D tentatively TRBD1 (6 bases). Germline V lookup: CDR1 SEHNR, CDR2 FQNEAQ (reference sequence). The CDR3 length is 15 residues. V lost 4 bases and J lost 0, with 12 bases in between. CDR3 in amino acids: CASSSAGAANYGYTF. The DNA of the CDR3 is TGTGCCAGCAGCTCGGCAGGGGCGGCTAACTATGGCTACACCTTC.

This rearrangement joins TRBV11-1 to TRBJ2-1; the match to TRBD2 covers 11 bases. Per germline, CDR1 SGHAT and CDR2 FQDESV (reference sequence). This CDR3 spans 16 amino acids. Trimming took 1 base from V and 8 from J; bases not matched to a gene: 7. The CDR3 DNA sequence: TGTGCCAGCAGCTTAGGGGTTAGCGGGGGGGCCCATGAGCAGTTCTTC. Its translation: CASSLGVSGGAHEQFF.

In DNA, the CDR3 is TGTGCCAGCTCACCTCCGGGACAGGGGGCACCCGATACGCAGTATTTT. Encoded protein: CASSPPGQGAPDTQYF. The J gene is TRBJ2-3, the V gene TRBV18, with 12 bases aligning to TRBD1. V dropped 3 bases and J dropped 6; count of bases not matched to a gene: 7. Germline V CDR1 and CDR2: KGHSH, LQKENI. The CDR3 sequence is 16 residues long.

The V gene is TRBV7-6, the J gene TRBJ2-1, with D possibly TRBD1 on 6 matching bases. The CDR3 loop spans 16 amino acids. Germline lookup yields CDR1 SGHVS and CDR2 FNYEAQ. Trimming stripped 1 base from V and 4 bases from J, with 14 bases between. CDR3 nucleotides: TGTGCCAGCAGCTTAGAGGGACAATCGGGGTACAATGAGCAGTTCTTC. Its translation: CASSLEGQSGYNEQFF.

The sample holds a few counts of this clone. The V gene is TRBV6-5, the J gene TRBJ1-6; 7 bases agree with TRBD1. This CDR3 contains 16 residues. Germline V gene sequence: CDR1 MNHEY, CDR2 SVGAGI. The V segment lost 2 bases and the J segment 7 bases; nucleotides outside the gene matches: 8. The CDR3 spells CASSYQGTAKNSPLHF. The CDR3 DNA sequence: TGTGCCAGCAGTTACCAGGGGACAGCTAAAAATTCACCCCTCCACTTT.

The rearrangement joins TRBV11-2 to TRBJ1-1; no reliable D call. The CDR3 loop spans 13 amino acids. CDR1 and CDR2 (germline): SGHAT, FQNNGV. V was pared by 3 bases and J by 0 bases, with 5 bases between. The CDR3 DNA reads as TGTGCCAGCAGCTTTCAGTTGAACACTGAAGCTTTCTTT. Encoded protein: CASSFQLNTEAFF.

This chain connects TRBV14 to TRBJ1-6; tentatively, D is TRBD1 (5 bases). The V gene's germline CDR1 is SGHDN and CDR2 FVKESK. The CDR3 contains 17 residues. V was shortened by 2 bases and J by 2 bases, with 13 bases between the two germline ends. The CDR3 protein is CASSQIVGGAYNSPLHF. For the CDR3, the DNA is TGTGCCAGCAGCCAAATTGTGGGGGGGGCCTATAATTCACCCCTCCACTTT. Variable domain in full (rest from reference TRBV14 and TRBJ1-6): EAGVTQFPSHSVIEKGQTVTLRCDPISGHDNLYWYRRVMGKEIKFLLHFVKESKQDESGMPNNRFLAERTGGTYSTLKVQPAELEDSGVYFCASSQIVGGAYNSPLHFGNGTRLTVT.

The CDR3 sequence: CASSQELGGGPPEAFF. In nucleotides, the CDR3 is TGTGCCAGCAGCCAGGAACTAGGGGGGGGGCCCCCTGAAGCTTTCTTT. The J gene is TRBJ1-1, the V gene TRBV4-2, with a tentative D call TRBD1 (6 bases). Germline V gene data show CDR1 as LGHNA and CDR2 as YNFKEQ. This CDR3 is 16 amino acids long. V was cut by 3 bases and J by 6 bases, with 20 bases left in between.

For the CDR3, the DNA is TGTGCCAGCAGTGAACTTGTGGGCAGGGAAGCTTTCTTT. Translating it yields CASSELVGREAFF. The chain is built from TRBV2 and TRBJ1-1, with D unclear. Trimming removed 2 bases from V and 8 bases from J, with 12 bases in between. This CDR3 has 13 residues. CDR1 is SNHLY and CDR2 is FYNNEI in the germline V gene.